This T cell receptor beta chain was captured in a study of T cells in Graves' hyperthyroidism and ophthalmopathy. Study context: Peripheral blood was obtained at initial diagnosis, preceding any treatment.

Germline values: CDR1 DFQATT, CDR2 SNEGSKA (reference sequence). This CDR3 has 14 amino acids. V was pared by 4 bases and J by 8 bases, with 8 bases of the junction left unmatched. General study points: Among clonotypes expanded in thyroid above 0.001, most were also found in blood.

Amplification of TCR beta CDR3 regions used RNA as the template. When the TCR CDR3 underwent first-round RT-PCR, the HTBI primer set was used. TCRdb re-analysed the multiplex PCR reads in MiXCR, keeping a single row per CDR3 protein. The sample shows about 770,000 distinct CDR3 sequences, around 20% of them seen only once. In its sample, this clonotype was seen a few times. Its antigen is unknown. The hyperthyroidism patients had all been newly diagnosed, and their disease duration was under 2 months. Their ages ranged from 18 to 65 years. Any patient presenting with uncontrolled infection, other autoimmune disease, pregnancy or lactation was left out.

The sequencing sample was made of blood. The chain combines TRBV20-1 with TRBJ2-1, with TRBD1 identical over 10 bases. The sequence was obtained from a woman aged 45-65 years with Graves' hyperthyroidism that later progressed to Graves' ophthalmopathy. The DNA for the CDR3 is TGCAGTGCTAACCGGGACAGGGGAGCGGATGAGCAGTTCTTC. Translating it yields CSANRDRGADEQFF.